The clone carrying this T cell receptor (beta chain) was seen a handful of times. The antigen remains undetermined. It was with unique molecular identifiers that the TCRbeta library was prepared. TCRdb ran MiXCR on the PCR reads and lists one entry per CDR3 protein. The sample has some 200,000 distinct CDR3 sequences, around 7% seen once; the top ten hold less than 7%. The data were obtained in a study of T-cell reconstitution after alpha-beta-depleted transplantation in children. The study's findings and limits: Recipient T cells and thymic progenitors that survived were the source of the high TCRbeta diversity seen at day 60 in some patients. T-cell counts and diversity at one year following transplant were attributed mainly to newly produced T cells. At around two months after transplant, the alpha-beta T cells were reportedly derived from several hundred expanded clones that came from non-depleted graft cells.

V lost 5 bases, J lost 4 bases, and 8 bases stayed unmatched. Germline V gene data show CDR1 as DFQATT and CDR2 as SNEGSKA (reference sequence). The CDR3 is 14 amino acids. V is TRBV20-1 and J is TRBJ2-7; 10 nucleotides agree with TRBD1. Material: PBMCs, obtained before TCRalphabeta/CD19-depleted stem cell transplant. This receptor was identified in a boy aged 2 to 10 with acute lymphoblastic leukemia, due to receive a stem cell transplant. CDR3 nucleotide sequence: TGCAGTGCTGGAGGCGGGACAGGGGCTTACGAGCAGTACTTC. The encoded protein is CSAGGGTGAYEQYF.